This T cell receptor beta chain was recovered during a study of T cell changes during pregnancy in multiple sclerosis. Data came from immunoSEQ multiplex PCR; TCRdb stores just in-frame clones and leaves some out. This sample has about 64,000 clones, with roughly 96% found just once. CDR3 size: 12 residues. Trimming at V came to 6 bases and at J to 6 bases, leaving 4 bases not matched to a gene. Germline V gene sequence: CDR1 MNHNY, CDR2 SVGAGI (reference sequence). The material was CD8+ T cells from peripheral blood mononuclear cells, obtained after pregnancy. This clonotype was obtained from a female donor with multiple sclerosis, enrolled in a pregnancy study. The chain employs TRBV6-6 and TRBJ1-1; 7 nucleotides agree with TRBD1. This CDR3 is CASSWTGSEAFF. The CDR3 DNA sequence: TGTGCCAGCAGCTGGACAGGTTCTGAAGCTTTCTTT.